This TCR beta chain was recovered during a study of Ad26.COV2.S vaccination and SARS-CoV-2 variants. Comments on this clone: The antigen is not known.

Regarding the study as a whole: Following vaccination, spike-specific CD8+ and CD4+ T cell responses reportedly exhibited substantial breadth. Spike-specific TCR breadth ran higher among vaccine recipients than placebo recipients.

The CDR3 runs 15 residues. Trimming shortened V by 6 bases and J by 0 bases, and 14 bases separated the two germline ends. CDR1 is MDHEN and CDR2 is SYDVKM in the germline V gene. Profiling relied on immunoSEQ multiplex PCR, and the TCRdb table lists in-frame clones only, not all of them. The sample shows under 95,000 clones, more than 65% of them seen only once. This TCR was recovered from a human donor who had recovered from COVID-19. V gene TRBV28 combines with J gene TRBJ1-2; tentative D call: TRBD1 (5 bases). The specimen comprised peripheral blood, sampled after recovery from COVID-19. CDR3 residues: CASRSRALANYGYTF. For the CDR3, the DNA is TGTGCCAGCAGGAGCAGGGCTTTGGCTAACTATGGCTACACCTTC.